Below are 8 T cell receptor beta chains sequenced from a single sample in a study of T-cell memory formation after mild COVID-19. TCRdb itself ran the 5' RACE reads through MiXCR, one entry per CDR3 protein. The top ten clones hold 22% of a sample with 250,000 to 300,000 distinct CDR3 sequences, roughly 8.2% of them seen once. Material for sequencing was PBMCs or a T cell subset sorted from them (not recorded which). Every receptor here comes from a man aged 18 to 30 who had mild COVID-19 (a few samples of this study predate the infection). Cell type and time point are not known.

This clonotype was counted ten times or more. The chain uses TRBV20-1 and TRBJ1-6; D call uncertain. Germline values: CDR1 DFQATT, CDR2 SNEGSKA (reference sequence). V was shortened by 3 bases and J by 0 bases, with 9 bases between the two germline ends. The CDR3 sequence is 15 residues long. CDR3 in amino acids: CSASSRRSYNSPLHF. CDR3 sequence (DNA): TGCAGTGCTAGTTCGCGACGCTCCTATAATTCACCCCTCCACTTT.

The sample holds many counts of this clonotype. The chain uses TRBV13 and TRBJ2-7, with D perhaps given as TRBD1 or TRBD2 (5 bases each). The V end was cut by 5 bases, the J end by 4 bases, with 12 bases between. CDR3 length equals 13 residues. CDR1 PRHDT and CDR2 FYEKMQ come from the germline V gene (reference sequence). The CDR3 region is CASSPRDGYEQYV. The CDR3, as DNA: TGTGCCAGCAGCCCCCGGGACGGGTACGAGCAGTACGTC.

The V and J genes are TRBV4-3 and TRBJ2-2, with D uncertain. This CDR3 region has 12 residues. Germline V CDR1 and CDR2: LGHNA, YSLEER. The germline V and J ends were trimmed by 4 bases and 4 bases, with 4 bases remaining between them. CDR3 nucleotide sequence: TGCGCCAGCAGCCGGGGCACCGGGGAGCTGTTTTTT. Its protein product is CASSRGTGELFF.

The rearrangement uses TRBV11-2 and TRBJ2-1; 9 positions agree with TRBD1. Germline CDR1 is SGHAT and CDR2 is FQNNGV. V shed 6 bases and J 7 bases; nucleotides not matched to a gene: 10. The CDR3 length is 15 residues. CDR3: CASSITGGVRNEQFF. The CDR3 DNA reads as TGTGCCAGCAGTATTACAGGGGGCGTTCGAAATGAGCAGTTCTTC.

The chain uses TRBV29-1 and TRBJ2-1; D possibly corresponds to TRBD1 (6 bases). In germline, CDR1 is SQVTM, CDR2 ANQGSEA. V gave up 6 bases and J gave up 6 bases, with 15 bases separating them. The CDR3 totals 13 residues. In DNA, the CDR3 is TGCAGCGTAGATAAGGACAGCGTCAATGAGCAGTTCTTC. It is translated as CSVDKDSVNEQFF.

This clonotype occurred a few times. V is TRBV30 and J is TRBJ2-7; 8 bases map to TRBD1. This CDR3 region has 13 residues. V gave up 8 bases and J gave up 1 base; unmatched junction bases: 7. CDR1 and CDR2 (germline): GTSNPN, SVGIG (reference sequence). In nucleotides, the CDR3 is TGTGCCGCAGGGGGCGGTGGGTCCTACGAGCAGTACTTC. This gives the protein CAAGGGGSYEQYF.

In its sample, this clonotype was seen a few times. The CDR3, as DNA: TGCAGCGTTGACGGGTGGGGGAGCTCCTACGAGCAGTACGTC. This codes for CSVDGWGSSYEQYV. The V and J genes are TRBV29-1 and TRBJ2-7; D could derive from TRBD1 or TRBD2 (5 bases each). The CDR3 sequence is 14 residues long. Between the trimmed V and J ends, which lost 3 bases and 0 bases, there was a span of 12 bases. The germline V gene has CDR1 SQVTM and CDR2 ANQGSEA.

This clonotype was counted only a few times. This chain connects TRBV20-1 to TRBJ2-1; tentative D call: TRBD2 (5 bases). The CDR3 extends over 11 amino acids. CDR1 DFQATT and CDR2 SNEGSKA come from the germline V gene (reference sequence). The germline V and J ends were trimmed by 4 bases and 9 bases, with 10 bases remaining between them. CDR3 residues: CSATAEGEQFF. The CDR3 DNA sequence: TGCAGTGCTACGGCTGAGGGTGAGCAGTTCTTC.